This is a list of T cell receptor beta chains from one sample in a study of T cells in Graves' hyperthyroidism and ophthalmopathy. TCRdb used MiXCR to reprocess the multiplex PCR reads, holding one entry per CDR3 protein. This repertoire shows under 600,000 distinct CDR3 sequences, approximately 15% found once; its top ten account for around 3.5%. The sequenced material came from blood. These receptors were obtained from a woman aged 40 to 49 with Graves' ophthalmopathy. The CDR3 runs from the conserved cysteine through the conserved F or W. The order of the fields is V gene, D gene, J gene, clone size, CDR3 DNA, CDR3 protein. D genes are given only for firm matches. The size field is filled for only some rows; it gives once, few, many or a size class.

>TRBV18|NA|TRBJ2-1|NA
TGTGCCGGCTCACCACTTCAGCCGGTCGGGGGATGGGATGAGCAGTTCTTC
CAGSPLQPVGGWDEQFF
>TRBV18|TRBD2|TRBJ2-7|NA
TGTGCCAGCTCACCCCGGGGGACTAGCGGGACAGACGAGCAGTACTTC
CASSPRGTSGTDEQYF
>TRBV12-3/TRBV12-4|NA|TRBJ1-3|NA
TGTGCCAGCAGGCAGAGCTCTGGAAACACCATATATTTT
CASRQSSGNTIYF
>TRBV28|TRBD1|TRBJ1-5|NA
TGTGCCACGACGATACAGGGGCCGAATCAGCCCCAGCATTTT
CATTIQGPNQPQHF
>TRBV12-3/TRBV12-4|NA|TRBJ1-4|many
TGTGCCAGCAGTAACCGGTTGGGGGGAGATGAAAAACTGTTTTTT
CASSNRLGGDEKLFF
>TRBV20-1|TRBD2|TRBJ2-1|few
TGCAGTGCTAGAGATCTAGCGGGGGGGCCGCGTGAGCAGTTCTTC
CSARDLAGGPREQFF
>TRBV19|NA|TRBJ1-2|NA
TGTGCCAGTAGTATTCTGATCGGGCACCGCGGCTACACCTTC
CASSILIGHRGYTF
>TRBV28|NA|TRBJ2-5|many
TGTGCCAGCAGTTCTCAACAGGGTTGGGAGACCCAGTACTTC
CASSSQQGWETQYF
>TRBV7-9|NA|TRBJ2-1|NA
TGTGCCAGCAGAAGGGGCAGTGAGCAGTTCTTC
CASRRGSEQFF
>TRBV6-1|NA|TRBJ2-3|many
TGTGCCAGCAGCCAAGGGGGGGCGCCCACAGATACGCAGTATTTT
CASSQGGAPTDTQYF
>TRBV20-1|NA|TRBJ1-6|many
TGCAGTGCTTTTGTAGGGGAGAGCTCCTATAATTCACCCCTCCACTTT
CSAFVGESSYNSPLHF
>TRBV11-3|NA|TRBJ2-2|NA
TGTGCCAGCAGCAAAGAGTATGGGGAGCTGTTTTTT
CASSKEYGELFF
>TRBV27|NA|TRBJ2-7|many
TGTGCCAGCAGTTGGGCCCACGGGACCCCATCTGAGGAGCAGTACTTC
CASSWAHGTPSEEQYF
>TRBV28|TRBD2|TRBJ2-5|NA
TGTGCCAGCAGTCCAGGGGGACTAGCCAGGGAGACCCAGTACTTC
CASSPGGLARETQYF
>TRBV15|NA|TRBJ1-2|NA
TGTGCCACCAGAAGCCGAGGACCGGGACGGAACTATGGCTACACCTTC
CATRSRGPGRNYGYTF
>TRBV20-1|TRBD2|TRBJ2-5|few
TGCAGTGCTAGAGACGGTGCTAGCGGGACGGTCTCGGAGACCCAGTACTTC
CSARDGASGTVSETQYF
>TRBV5-1|TRBD2|TRBJ2-3|few
TGCGCCAGCAAGGTCGAAGCGGGGACAGATACGCAGTATTTT
CASKVEAGTDTQYF
>TRBV28|TRBD1|TRBJ2-3|many
TGTGCCAGCAGTTCCGGACAGGGGGTTTCCACAGATACGCAGTATTTT
CASSSGQGVSTDTQYF
>TRBV29-1|TRBD2|TRBJ2-7|few
TGCAGCATTAAAGTCGGGAGGGCCTCCAACGAGCAGTACTTC
CSIKVGRASNEQYF
>TRBV11-2|TRBD2|TRBJ2-2|many
TGTGCCAGCAGCTTTCTTAGCGGGGGCACCGGGGAGCTGTTTTTT
CASSFLSGGTGELFF
>TRBV20-1|TRBD1|TRBJ2-3|many
TGCAGTCCGAGGGGGCCCAGCACAGATACGCAGTATTTT
CSPRGPSTDTQYF
>TRBV2|NA|TRBJ1-1|many
TGTGCCAGCAAGCTTCTTTTAGAGGTTCGGAACACTGAAGCTTTCTTT
CASKLLLEVRNTEAFF
>TRBV6-1|TRBD2|TRBJ2-1|few
TGTGCCAGCAGGCCTAGCGGGAGCTATGAGCAGTTCTTC
CASRPSGSYEQFF
>TRBV12-3/TRBV12-4|NA|TRBJ2-7|many
TGTGCCAGCAGTCCCCCTGGACTGTCCTCCTACGAGCAGTACTTC
CASSPPGLSSYEQYF
>TRBV20-1|NA|TRBJ1-2|NA
TGCAGTGCTAACGAGGGGAACTATGGCTACACCTTC
CSANEGNYGYTF
>TRBV18|TRBD1|TRBJ2-5|few
TGTGCCAGCTCACCACCCACAGGGGTTGGTCAAGAGACCCAGTACTTC
CASSPPTGVGQETQYF
>TRBV20-1|TRBD1|TRBJ1-1|NA
TGCAGTGCGGGACAGGGCAGATCCACTGAAGCTTTCTTT
CSAGQGRSTEAFF
>TRBV5-1|TRBD2|TRBJ2-5|NA
TGCGCCAGCAGCGGAGGGACTAGCGGGCCTCCCCAGTACTTC
CASSGGTSGPPQYF
>TRBV20-1|NA|TRBJ2-2|few
TGCAGTGCCCACGGGGGGAACACCGGGGAGCTGTTTTTT
CSAHGGNTGELFF
>TRBV6-1|TRBD1|TRBJ1-2|many
TGTGCCAGCATACTAGACAGGGTCGGCTATGGCTACACCTTC
CASILDRVGYGYTF
>TRBV7-2|NA|TRBJ1-3|few
TGTGCCAGCAGCTTTACCGGGACGGCCTCTGGAAACACCATATATTTT
CASSFTGTASGNTIYF
>TRBV3-1|NA|TRBJ1-5|few
TGTGCCAGCAGCCAAGATTTTGGAGTTACGGGCAATCAGCCCCAGCATTTT
CASSQDFGVTGNQPQHF
>TRBV29-1|NA|TRBJ1-5|few
TGCAGCGTCGGGGAAGGTCAGCCCCAGCATTTT
CSVGEGQPQHF
>TRBV7-9|TRBD2|TRBJ2-7|few
TGTGCCAGCAGCTTTACATCCCCATCCCTAGCGGGAGTCCCAAACTACGAGCAGTACTTC
CASSFTSPSLAGVPNYEQYF
>TRBV29-1|NA|TRBJ2-5|NA
TGCAGCGTTGAAGACTGGGCCACCCAAGTGACCCAGTACTTC
CSVEDWATQVTQYF
>TRBV28|NA|TRBJ1-6|NA
TGTGCCAGCAGTTCCCAGACGGACAGACATAATTCACCCCTCCACTTT
CASSSQTDRHNSPLHF
>TRBV6-1|TRBD1|TRBJ2-5|many
TGTGCCAGCAGCCCCGACAGGGGGCGGTGGGAGACCCAGTACTTC
CASSPDRGRWETQYF
>TRBV7-9|NA|TRBJ2-1|NA
TGCGCCAGCAGCCTCTCAGGGGGTCGGGGGGGCTCCTACAATGAGCAGTTCTTC
CASSLSGGRGGSYNEQFF
>TRBV7-2|TRBD2|TRBJ2-7|NA
TGTGCCAGCAGCTTAGGCGGGCTAGCGGGGGGCGAGCAGTACTTC
CASSLGGLAGGEQYF
>TRBV20-1|TRBD2|TRBJ2-7|few
TGCAGTGCGGTCGGGGGGGCCGTATCCTACGAGCAGTACTTC
CSAVGGAVSYEQYF
>TRBV20-1|NA|TRBJ2-7|few
TGCAGTGCTAGGGCCGGGACTGCCTCCTACGAGCAGTACTTC
CSARAGTASYEQYF
>TRBV6-1|NA|TRBJ1-2|few
TGTGCCAGCAGGACTAGGGGTGGCTACACCTTC
CASRTRGGYTF
>TRBV11-2|NA|TRBJ1-5|few
TGTGCCAGCAGCTTTTCCTCGGGGGACATCCAGCATTTT
CASSFSSGDIQHF
>TRBV5-1|TRBD2|TRBJ2-1|NA
TGCGCCAGCAGCTATAGCGGGAGGATGAACAATGAGCAGTTCTTC
CASSYSGRMNNEQFF
>TRBV2|TRBD1|TRBJ1-6|few
TGTGCCAGCAGAGACAGGGTGGGGTATTCACCCCTCCACTTT
CASRDRVGYSPLHF
>TRBV2|TRBD2|TRBJ2-1|many
TGTGCCAGCAGTGGATTGACTAGCGGATACAATGAGCAGTTCTTC
CASSGLTSGYNEQFF
>TRBV29-1|NA|TRBJ1-1|NA
TGCAGCGTTGAGGTCATAGGGGCTGACACTGAAGCTTTCTTT
CSVEVIGADTEAFF
>TRBV4-2|NA|TRBJ1-5|NA
TGTGCCAGCAGCCAAGGGGGGGGGCCCGATCAGCCCCAGCATTTT
CASSQGGGPDQPQHF
>TRBV7-2|NA|TRBJ2-2|NA
TGTGCCAGCAGCCGACAGGGAGGGGACGGCGGGGAGCTGTTTTTT
CASSRQGGDGGELFF
>TRBV19|NA|TRBJ2-3|NA
TGTGCCAGTAGTTCATCGGGTGGGATTCCCTTGAACACAGATACGCAGTATTTT
CASSSSGGIPLNTDTQYF
>TRBV3-1|NA|TRBJ2-2|many
TGTGCCAGCAGCCAAAGACCGGCAGGAGGGCTGTTTTTT
CASSQRPAGGLFF
>TRBV6-1|NA|TRBJ2-5|NA
TGTGCCAGCAGTGAATATGGGGGCCAAGAGACCCAGTACTTC
CASSEYGGQETQYF
>TRBV10-3|NA|TRBJ2-7|NA
TGTGCCATCAGTGAAAAGGGTTGGGAGCAGTACTTC
CAISEKGWEQYF